This T cell receptor (beta chain) is from a study of cytomegalovirus exposure and HLA in healthy donors. Looked up from germline, CDR1 is SNHLY and CDR2 is FYNNEI. The CDR3 spans 13 residues. Trimming stripped 2 bases from V and 8 bases from J, with 12 bases between. Study results and limitations: The listing of 150 to 200 TCR beta chains classed them as cytomegalovirus-associated.

The PCR employed 60 Vbeta primers together with 13 Jbeta primers. Original processing notes: The authors later counted some 76 million unique TCR beta chains, some 11 million of them shared. Assay used: immunoSEQ multiplex PCR; TCRdb lists only in-frame clones, some missing. V, J and clone size are taken as reported in that table, and D and trimming were inferred from the DNA itself. The table shows 70,000 or so clones, with 85% to 90% occurring only once. In the case of this clone: What it recognizes is unknown.

Specimen: PBMCs. This receptor was taken from a woman under 40 in good health and CMV-seropositive. The rearrangement links TRBV2 to TRBJ1-2, with D hard to call. CDR3: CASSETGFEGYTF. In DNA form, the CDR3 reads TGTGCCAGCAGTGAAACCGGGTTTGAGGGCTACACCTTC.